Below are 29 T cell receptor beta chains sequenced from a single sample in a study of T cell repertoires in cytomegalovirus infection (dated by TCRdb to about 2019). This sample was sequenced with an Illumina HiSeq 1500. The public sequencing data were trimmed at Q25 with fastp and processed into clonotypes with MiXCR by TCRdb, which kept only in-frame beta chains. Every CDR3 protein is listed once, alongside the most common genes and DNA of its rows. This sample lists 200,000 or so distinct CDR3 sequences; under 30% were detected once. The leading ten clones occupy 30% to 40% of the sample. Sequencing used PBMCs. The receptor set was obtained from a human donor in good health (CMV status not recorded). Some clones in this sample may be carry-over from other donors' samples.

This clonotype was seen at least ten times. The chain links TRBV4-2 to TRBJ2-7; D may be TRBD2 (6 bases). The CDR3 runs to 14 residues. Germline CDR1 and CDR2: LGHNA and YNFKEQ. V was pared by 0 bases and J by 6 bases, with 12 bases between. CDR3 nucleotides: TGTGCCAGCAGCCAAGATGGAGGGGACCGCGAGCAGTACTTC. This encodes CASSQDGGDREQYF.

The chain recombines TRBV27 with TRBJ2-1; D is perhaps TRBD1 or TRBD2 (5 bases each). CDR3 size: 13 residues. The germline V gene encodes CDR1 MNHEY and CDR2 SMNVEV (reference sequence). The V and J ends lost 4 bases and 9 bases respectively, with 13 bases between them. As DNA, the CDR3 is TGTGCCAGCAGTTACGGGGCTCTAGGTGAGCAGTTCTTC. This codes for CASSYGALGEQFF.

Written as DNA, the CDR3 is TGTGCCAGCAGCTTGGTTTGGGCAATGGAGTACACTGAAGCTTTCTTT. Encoded protein: CASSLVWAMEYTEAFF. V usage is TRBV5-5 and J usage is TRBJ1-1; D is unclear. The V gene lost 0 bases and the J gene lost 3 bases, with 15 bases spanning the gap. CDR1 SGHKS and CDR2 YYEKEE come from the germline V gene (reference sequence). The CDR3 has 16 residues.

This clonotype has a handful of counts. The rearrangement uses TRBV2 and TRBJ2-3; 9 bases map to TRBD2. The CDR3 consists of 16 residues. CDR1 and CDR2 from the germline V gene are SNHLY and FYNNEI. V trimming: 8 bases; J trimming: 0 bases; junction bases outside the gene matches: 9. The CDR3 DNA reads as TGTGCCAGCCTCACTGGCCTAGCGGGGAGCACAGATACGCAGTATTTT. Its translation: CASLTGLAGSTDTQYF.

This chain joins TRBV7-2 and TRBJ1-2; D call uncertain. CDR1 is SGHTA, CDR2 FQGNSA, per germline. This CDR3 has 14 amino acids. Trimming cost V 1 base and J 4 bases, with 10 bases left between them. The CDR3 DNA follows: TGTGCCAGCAGCTTAGAGCCGAGTGTCTATGGCTACACCTTC. As protein: CASSLEPSVYGYTF.

The chain joins TRBV11-2 to TRBJ1-1, with 9 bases identical to TRBD1. The trim removed 5 bases at V and 5 bases at J, leaving 12 bases unmatched. This CDR3 has 16 residues. Germline CDR1 and CDR2: SGHAT and FQNNGV. This CDR3 is CASSVTGQGRKTEAFF. The CDR3 DNA reads TGTGCCAGCAGCGTTACGGGACAGGGACGGAAAACTGAAGCTTTCTTT.

This clonotype was recorded many times. CDR3 coding DNA: TGTGCCAGCAGCCTGGGGGGCGGTAGTTCACCCCTCCACTTT. This codes for CASSLGGGSSPLHF. V usage is TRBV7-3 and J usage is TRBJ1-6; possible D gene TRBD1, 6 bases. The CDR3 totals 14 residues. V was pared by 5 bases and J by 9 bases, with 14 bases between. Looked up from germline, CDR1 is SGHTA and CDR2 is FQGTGA.

This clonotype was seen a few times. The chain joins TRBV7-3 to TRBJ2-5; the match to TRBD1 covers 7 bases. Trimming took 5 bases from V and 5 from J; bases not matched to a gene: 5. This CDR3 comprises 13 residues. Germline-derived CDR1 and CDR2 are SGHTA and FQGTGA. The CDR3 DNA is TGTGCCAGCAGCCAGGGGACAGCGGAGACCCAGTACTTC. This codes for CASSQGTAETQYF.

V usage is TRBV20-1 and J usage is TRBJ1-1, with D possibly being TRBD1 (5 bases). The CDR3 is made up of 11 amino acids. Trimming cost V 5 bases and J 6 bases, with 10 bases left between them. From germline, CDR1 is DFQATT and CDR2 SNEGSKA (reference sequence). CDR3 sequence: CSALRQPEAFF. The CDR3 DNA is TGCAGTGCTCTCCGACAGCCTGAAGCTTTCTTT.

The chain uses TRBV7-2 and TRBJ1-1; no clear D. The V and J ends lost 5 bases and 3 bases respectively, with 16 bases between them. The germline gives CDR1 SGHTA, CDR2 FQGNSA. CDR3 length equals 15 residues. CDR3 nucleotides: TGTGCCAGCAGCCCGACTCCTTCGGGCTACACTGAAGCTTTCTTT. It specifies CASSPTPSGYTEAFF.

The V call is TRBV4-2, the J call TRBJ2-7; TRBD1 matches at 9 bases. V was clipped by 1 base and J by 6 bases; unmatched bases: 7. The germline V gene encodes CDR1 LGHNA and CDR2 YNFKEQ. The CDR3 is 15 amino acids. The CDR3, as DNA: TGTGCCAGCAGCCAAGCCCCGGGACAGGGCTTCGAGCAGTACTTC. Protein product: CASSQAPGQGFEQYF.

The chain employs TRBV6-1 and TRBJ2-1; a possible D gene is TRBD1 (5 bases). In germline, CDR1 is MNHNS, CDR2 SASEGT. V lost 6 bases and J 6 bases, leaving 9 bases between the germline ends. CDR3 size: 12 residues. CDR3 residues: CASRKRGNEQFF. The CDR3 bases are TGTGCCAGCAGAAAAAGGGGCAATGAGCAGTTCTTC.

J is TRBJ2-7 and V is TRBV7-9; D not certain. Germline CDR1 reads SEHNR; CDR2 reads FQNEAQ (reference sequence). This CDR3 has 15 amino acids. Trimming shortened V by 1 base and J by 3 bases, and 13 bases separated the two germline ends. DNA for the CDR3: TGTGCCAGCAGCTTAGATTCGACCCTAATCTACGAGCAGTACTTC. Translating gives CASSLDSTLIYEQYF. The variable domain in full, with the rest retrieved from reference TRBV7-9 and TRBJ2-7, is DTGVSQNPRHKITKRGQNVTFRCDPISEHNRLYWYRQTLGQGPEFLTYFQNEAQLEKSRLLSDRFSAERPKGSFSTLEIQRTEQGDSAMYLCASSLDSTLIYEQYFGPGTRLTVT.

The rearrangement joins TRBV4-2 to TRBJ2-6; no clear D gene. Germline V gives CDR1 LGHNA, CDR2 YNFKEQ. This CDR3 spans 16 amino acids. Trimming removed 0 bases at V and 0 bases at J, with 6 bases between. CDR3 amino acids: CASSQESSSGANVLTF. CDR3 DNA sequence: TGTGCCAGCAGCCAAGAGAGTAGCTCTGGGGCCAACGTCCTGACTTTC.

This clonotype was observed a few times. The CDR3 DNA sequence: TGCGCCAGCAGCCAAGGTCTGGGGAAGAGGGACTATGGCTACACCTTC. This encodes CASSQGLGKRDYGYTF. The rearrangement links TRBV4-1 to TRBJ1-2; no clear D. Germline V lookup: CDR1 MGHRA, CDR2 YSYEKL. V was cut by 1 base and J by 3 bases, with 15 bases left in between. The CDR3 sequence is 16 residues long.

The CDR3 sequence is CASSDPGQFLTDTQYF. In nucleotides, the CDR3 is TGTGCCAGCAGTGACCCGGGACAGTTTTTGACAGATACGCAGTATTTT. The gene calls are TRBV2 and TRBJ2-3, with 7 positions matching TRBD1. Germline-derived CDR1 and CDR2 are SNHLY and FYNNEI. The V segment lost 3 bases and the J segment 3 bases; nucleotides outside the gene matches: 9. The CDR3 is 16 amino acids.

This chain joins TRBV12-3 or TRBV12-4 and TRBJ2-7; D might be TRBD1 (5 bases). CDR3 length equals 14 residues. V lost 5 bases, J lost 3 bases, and 14 bases lay in between. The CDR3 sequence is CASSGAWQGYEQYF. Here the CDR3 DNA reads TGTGCCAGCAGTGGGGCGTGGCAGGGCTACGAGCAGTACTTC.

The chain's CDR3 is CATSRDRFFSGANVLTF. Written as DNA, the CDR3 is TGTGCCACCAGCAGAGATCGGTTTTTCTCTGGGGCCAACGTCCTGACTTTC. V is TRBV15 and J is TRBJ2-6; D gene ambiguous. Looked up from germline, CDR1 is LNHNV and CDR2 is YYDKDF (reference sequence). This CDR3 contains 17 residues. V was trimmed by 0 bases and J by 0 bases, leaving 9 bases between them.

This clonotype occurred a few times. The chain employs TRBV7-8 and TRBJ2-2; tentatively, D is TRBD2 (6 bases). In germline, CDR1 is SGHVS, CDR2 FQNEAQ. The CDR3 loop spans 16 amino acids. V lost 0 bases, J lost 4 bases, and 12 bases lay in between. In DNA form, the CDR3 reads TGTGCCAGCAGCTTAGCAAGGTCCGGGGGCACCGGGGAGCTGTTTTTT. It is translated as CASSLARSGGTGELFF.

The rearrangement joins TRBV12-3 or TRBV12-4 to TRBJ2-2; D is perhaps TRBD2 (6 bases). The V and J ends lost 3 bases and 6 bases respectively, with 14 bases between them. The CDR3 has 15 amino acids. The CDR3 DNA reads TGTGCCAGCAGTTTGAGACTAGGGACCGCCGGGGAGCTGTTTTTT. Translating gives CASSLRLGTAGELFF.

The V call is TRBV12-3 or TRBV12-4, the J call TRBJ1-2, with 9 bases matching TRBD1. The CDR3 is 17 residues long. V lost 6 bases to trimming and J lost 2 bases; unmatched junction nucleotides: 13. CDR3 nucleotides: TGTGCCAGCAGCCCGTCGGACAGGGGAGAGAGGAACTATGGCTACACCTTC. It yields the protein CASSPSDRGERNYGYTF.

The rearrangement uses TRBV25-1 and TRBJ1-1; D uncertain. Germline values: CDR1 MGHDK, CDR2 SYGVNS. V was pared by 3 bases and J by 7 bases, with 15 bases between. This CDR3 has 14 residues. The CDR3: CASSDMSVIGEAFF. In DNA, the CDR3 is TGTGCCAGCAGTGATATGTCGGTAATCGGTGAAGCTTTCTTT.

This clonotype came up many times. The V and J genes are TRBV12-3 or TRBV12-4 and TRBJ1-2; no clear D gene. V was trimmed by 4 bases and J by 4 bases, leaving 13 bases between them. This CDR3 is built from 14 residues. The CDR3 here is CASSYFGSLYGYTF. DNA for the CDR3: TGTGCCAGCAGTTACTTCGGAAGTCTCTATGGCTACACCTTC.

The CDR3 region is CASSSPTSGGTDTQYF. In DNA, the CDR3 is TGTGCCAGCAGCTCTCCTACTAGCGGGGGCACAGATACGCAGTATTTT. This sequence joins TRBV7-4 and TRBJ2-3; 10 nucleotides match TRBD2. CDR3 length: 16 amino acids. V was pared by 4 bases and J by 1 base, with 5 bases of the junction left unmatched. Per the germline V gene, CDR1 is SGHVT and CDR2 is SQSDAQ.

The chain couples TRBV5-6 to TRBJ1-2, with D maybe TRBD1 (6 bases). Germline V gene sequence: CDR1 SGHDT, CDR2 YYEEEE. The CDR3 loop spans 15 amino acids. With 3 bases removed from V and 0 bases from J, the gap between germline ends came to 12 bases. The CDR3 region is CASSSTGNANYGYTF. In DNA, the CDR3 is TGTGCCAGCAGCTCGACAGGAAACGCTAACTATGGCTACACCTTC.

At least ten counts were recorded for this clonotype. As DNA, the CDR3 is TGTGCCAGCAGCTCTTACACAGGGGGAAGAGGTCAGCCCCAGCATTTT. Amino acid sequence: CASSSYTGGRGQPQHF. This chain connects TRBV7-9 to TRBJ1-5; TRBD1 aligns across 8 bases. Trimming took 4 bases from V and 6 from J; bases not matched to a gene: 11. Germline V gives CDR1 SEHNR, CDR2 FQNEAQ (reference sequence). The CDR3 runs 16 residues.

This clonotype has ten or more counts. In DNA, the CDR3 is TGTGCCAGCAGCTTAACAGCCGTGAACACTGAAGCTTTCTTT. Protein product: CASSLTAVNTEAFF. The chain carries TRBV7-2 and TRBJ1-1; D gene ambiguous. Germline V gives CDR1 SGHTA, CDR2 FQGNSA. This CDR3 is 14 amino acids long. Between the trimmed V and J ends, which lost 2 bases and 0 bases, there was a span of 7 bases.

The table lists this clonotype with many counts. The gene calls are TRBV7-2 and TRBJ1-2; unclear D gene. This CDR3 region has 15 residues. Germline V gene data show CDR1 as SGHTA and CDR2 as FQGNSA. Deletions cut 4 bases from V and 4 bases from J, with 16 bases between. The CDR3: CASSSGSLGTYGYTF. The CDR3 DNA sequence: TGTGCCAGCAGCTCCGGCAGCCTGGGAACCTATGGCTACACCTTC.

This clonotype was detected only a few times. V usage is TRBV2 and J usage is TRBJ2-1, with TRBD1 identical over 8 bases. Trimming cost V 2 bases and J 5 bases; bases outside gene matches: 5. Germline V gene data show CDR1 as SNHLY and CDR2 as FYNNEI. The CDR3 has 15 amino acids. CDR3 bases: TGTGCCAGCAGTGAAATTAGGGACAGGAACAATGAGCAGTTCTTC. Translation: CASSEIRDRNNEQFF.